This is a list of T cell receptor beta chains from one sample in a study of blood T cells in healthy people across ages. TCRdb analysed the 5' RACE reads with MiXCR anew, one entry per CDR3 protein. Among 920,000 or so distinct CDR3 sequences listed, under 55% were seen once. What was sequenced was blood. The source is a woman aged 60-70 years in good health. Both conserved end residues are part of each CDR3. D genes are given only for firm matches. Where a row states a size, it is once, few, many or the class of an expanded clone; other rows omit it.

>TRBJ2-5|-|-|TRBV30
TGTGCCTGGAGTGAGGAACTAGAGGAGACCCAGTACTTC
CAWSEELEETQYF
>TRBJ2-5|TRBD1|-|TRBV20-1
TGCAGTGCTAGACCCGGGACAGGGAAGATGAGGGGGACCCAGTACTTC
CSARPGTGKMRGTQYF
>TRBJ1-5|TRBD1|-|TRBV10-3
TGTGCCATCAGTGTGGATACAGGGGATAGACAGCCCCAGCATTTT
CAISVDTGDRQPQHF
>TRBJ2-7|TRBD1|-|TRBV2
TGTGCCACGACAGGGGGAACCTACGAGCAGTACTTC
CATTGGTYEQYF
>TRBJ1-2|-|-|TRBV28
TGTGCCAGCGCAGGACTGGGGCGCGGCTACACCTTC
CASAGLGRGYTF
>TRBJ2-1|TRBD2|-|TRBV5-5
TGTGCCAGCAGTCCAAGACTAGCGGGAGGTATCGATGAGCAGTTCTTC
CASSPRLAGGIDEQFF
>TRBJ2-7|TRBD1|-|TRBV7-9
TGTGCCAGCAGCCCCTGGACAGGGGGGGTCTACGAGCAGTACTTC
CASSPWTGGVYEQYF
>TRBJ1-2|-|few|TRBV20-1
TGCAGTGCTAGAGATCTGGGTAGGAACTATGGCTACACCTTC
CSARDLGRNYGYTF
>TRBJ1-2|-|-|TRBV9
TGTGCCAGCAGCGTAGAGACACGAGTTTTGAACTATGGCTACACCTTC
CASSVETRVLNYGYTF
>TRBJ2-3|TRBD2|few|TRBV29-1
TGCAGCGTCGCAGCGGGAGACGGCACAGATACGCAGTATTTT
CSVAAGDGTDTQYF
>TRBJ2-5|-|-|TRBV6-5
TGTGCCAGCACTACCACCCGGCGGGACCCCAGGGAGCAGTACTTC
CASTTTRRDPREQYF
>TRBJ2-7|-|-|TRBV28
TGTGCCAGCAGTTTATTGGGCTCACCCTCGGGTTGGGAGCAGTACTTC
CASSLLGSPSGWEQYF
>TRBJ2-7|-|few|TRBV28
TGTGCCAGCAGTCATCATGAGCAGTACTTC
CASSHHEQYF
>TRBJ2-4|TRBD2|few|TRBV20-1
TGCAGTGCTAGAGAAATAGCGGGAGATCCGGCCAAAAACATTCAGTACTTC
CSAREIAGDPAKNIQYF
>TRBJ2-7|-|-|TRBV5-1
TGCGCCAGCAGCGCGCCGGGACATATATCCCCCCTCTACGAGCAGTACTTC
CASSAPGHISPLYEQYF
>TRBJ1-2|-|few|TRBV7-8
TGTGCCAGCAGCTTAGACATTAACTATGGCTACACCTTC
CASSLDINYGYTF
>TRBJ2-1|-|many|TRBV29-1
TGCAGCGTTGACCCCACCGGGCGTGAGCAGTTCTTC
CSVDPTGREQFF
>TRBJ2-1|-|-|TRBV20-1
TGCAGTGCTACGACCTTGGACCTCTCCTACAATGAGCAGTTCTTC
CSATTLDLSYNEQFF
>TRBJ2-7|TRBD1|many|TRBV20-1
TGCAGTGCTACGGACAGGGTCCCTTTGGACGAGCAGTACTTC
CSATDRVPLDEQYF
>TRBJ1-2|TRBD1|few|TRBV20-1
TGCAGTGCTAGGGATGGGACAGGGGTAGGCTACACCTTC
CSARDGTGVGYTF
>TRBJ2-2|-|-|TRBV20-1
TGCAGTGCTAGAGATTCGAGCGGCGCGAACACCGGGGAGCTGTTTTTT
CSARDSSGANTGELFF
>TRBJ1-2|-|-|TRBV7-2
TGTGCCAGCAGCCGTCGGGGTCTCGATGGCTACACCTTC
CASSRRGLDGYTF
>TRBJ2-7|-|-|TRBV6-6
TGTGCCAGCAGTTCCCCGGACAGCAGCAAGGAGCAGTACTTC
CASSSPDSSKEQYF
>TRBJ2-7|TRBD1|few|TRBV5-1
TGCGCCAGCAGCGGGAGACAGGGCAAAGACTACGAGCAGTACTTC
CASSGRQGKDYEQYF
>TRBJ2-7|-|few|TRBV6-6
TGTGCCAGCAGTTACGCTTCACAGGGCACCCCCTACGAGCAGTACTTC
CASSYASQGTPYEQYF
>TRBJ1-5|-|-|TRBV7-2
TGTGCCAGCAGCTTAGTAGGAGGGTTTAGCAATCAGCCCCAGCATTTT
CASSLVGGFSNQPQHF
>TRBJ2-7|-|-|TRBV20-1
TGCAGTGCTAGCACGGTGAAGAGCTACGAGCAGTACTTC
CSASTVKSYEQYF
>TRBJ1-1|-|-|TRBV12-3/TRBV12-4
TGTGCCAGCACCTTAACCCCCCGCAACACTGAAGCTTTCTTT
CASTLTPRNTEAFF
>TRBJ2-5|-|-|TRBV20-1
TGCAGTGCTAGAGGGATAGTAGGGGAGCAGTACTTC
CSARGIVGEQYF
>TRBJ1-2|-|-|TRBV9
TGTGCCAGCAGCGGGGGACCTGCCAGGGGCTACACCTTC
CASSGGPARGYTF
>TRBJ2-5|TRBD2|few|TRBV7-7
TGTGCCAGCAGCTTAGGACGGGGACTAGCGGGAGGGCAAGAGACCCAGTACTTC
CASSLGRGLAGGQETQYF
>TRBJ1-2|-|-|TRBV7-9
TGTGCCAGCAGCCGTCGAAGCAGATCTGACAGCAGTGTAGGCTATGGCTACACCTTC
CASSRRSRSDSSVGYGYTF
>TRBJ2-2|-|-|TRBV11-3
TGTGCCAGCAGCTTAAAGGCCGGCGGGGCGAACACCGGGGAGCTGTTTTTT
CASSLKAGGANTGELFF
>TRBJ1-6|-|-|TRBV9
TGTGCCAGCAGCCGAGGGACTTCCGCAGACCTATTCGTCTCACCCCTCCACTTT
CASSRGTSADLFVSPLHF
>TRBJ2-2|-|-|TRBV5-1
TGCGCCAGCAGCTTAGAACTAGACAGCGGGGAGCTGTTTTTT
CASSLELDSGELFF
>TRBJ2-4|-|-|TRBV30
TGTGCCTTCAATAGTATAGCCAAAAACATTCAGTACTTC
CAFNSIAKNIQYF
>TRBJ2-1|TRBD2|-|TRBV6-2/TRBV6-3
TGTGCCAGCAGTCTACTAGCGGATTACACTGAGCAGTTCTTC
CASSLLADYTEQFF
>TRBJ2-1|-|-|TRBV6-5
TGTGCCAGCAGAAGCATCGCCTTCAATGAGCAGTTCTTC
CASRSIAFNEQFF
>TRBJ2-3|-|few|TRBV11-2
TGTGCCAGCAGCTCCCATTGGGGGGATACGCAGTATTTT
CASSSHWGDTQYF
>TRBJ1-2|-|-|TRBV25-1
TGTGCCAGCAGTGAATTGGGGGGGCAATATGGCTACACCTTC
CASSELGGQYGYTF
>TRBJ2-3|-|-|TRBV11-2
TGTGCCAGCAGCTCGCGGACCACACCCCTCCCAGATACGCAGTATTTT
CASSSRTTPLPDTQYF
>TRBJ2-7|TRBD2|few|TRBV29-1
TGCAGCGTTGTAGGACTAGCGGGACACTACGAGCAGTACTTC
CSVVGLAGHYEQYF
>TRBJ2-5|-|-|TRBV27
TGTGCCAGCAGTGTTACTAGAATGGAGACCCAGTACTTC
CASSVTRMETQYF
>TRBJ1-1|-|-|TRBV18
TGTGCCAGCTCACCACCGGAGGTCCCAACTGAAGCTTTCTTT
CASSPPEVPTEAFF
>TRBJ2-2|TRBD1|-|TRBV24-1
TGTGCCACCAGTGAACCAATGACAGGGTTAAACACCGGGGAGCTGTTTTTT
CATSEPMTGLNTGELFF
>TRBJ2-7|TRBD1|once|TRBV7-8
TGTGCCAGCAGCTTATGGACCCCGGGACAGGGACGCGACGAGCAGTACTTC
CASSLWTPGQGRDEQYF
>TRBJ1-2|-|-|TRBV27
TGTGCCAGCAGTCCCCTCCAGGGGAGAGGCACCTTC
CASSPLQGRGTF
>TRBJ2-7|TRBD2|-|TRBV10-2
TGCGCCAGCAGTCTACTAGCGGGAGAAAGTCTGTACGAGCAGTACTTC
CASSLLAGESLYEQYF